This T cell receptor beta chain stems from a study of T cell responses to AZD1222 COVID-19 vaccine (dated by TCRdb to the early 2020s). About the full investigation: TCR sequencing was performed for 230 to 250 trial participants, of whom 207 were given two doses of AZD1222 and roughly 25 were given two doses of MenACWY control vaccine. Trial participants were enrolled by age into 18-55, 56-69 and 70-plus year subgroups, with approximately 150, 28 and 58 TCR-sequenced participants respectively. The paper's findings and limits, for the study overall: Spike-specific TCR breadth and depth rose significantly after two AZD1222 doses compared with day 0 and with MenACWY recipients. Because no day 14 peak-response samples were available, the repertoires could be characterized only after the peak T cell response. Only six or seven AZD1222 recipients were SARS-CoV-2 seropositive at baseline, limiting conclusions about previously exposed vaccinees. The 56-69-year group was small, and its depth increase did not reach significance, likely because of low power. Reportedly, close to half of the unique spike-specific TCRs recognized epitopes lying outside the regions that are mutated in the B.1.351 and B.1.1.7 variants. Participants were mostly white British and included more females than males, and it was suggested by the authors that clonal diversity may have been underestimated. Vaccine-associated CD4 TCRs spanned the whole spike protein, with dominant responses in regions 160-218 and 743-854.

This sample's time point label indicates: about 28 days (+/-7) after the second vaccine dose. AZD1222 recipients whose second dose came at about 4 weeks and those whose second dose came at about 12 weeks were combined into one group, since spike-specific TCR depth and breadth did not differ between the two schedules. Vaccinee samples came from UK trials COV001 and COV002, including a single-blind randomized controlled phase 2/3 trial of AZD1222 (ChAdOx1 nCoV-19) in healthy adults. Trial participant PBMC samples were collected at day 0 and day 28 after the second dose for TCRbeta chain sequencing. The CDR3 regions of human TCRbeta chains were analyzed by immunosequencing. The authors processed their data as follows. Repertoire TCRs were matched against a reference library of SARS-CoV-2-specific TCRs generated with the MIRA antigen-specificity platform. Breadth was defined as the fraction of unique TCRs that were SARS-CoV-2-associated, and depth was defined as the fraction of total T cells that were SARS-CoV-2-associated. Each spike-specific TCR was assigned to its reactive spike region and to a CD4 or CD8 class using the MIRA data. Log10-transformed breadth and depth values were compared by one-way ANOVA with Sidak's multiple comparisons tests. TCRdb holds this immuneACCESS table with in-frame rearrangements only. Some clones are missing; in checked studies, unresolved V genes explain under half, and the rest has no known cause. The V and J calls and the clone size are those of that table, but D and trimming were determined from the DNA. Here the sample has fewer than 100,000 clones; about nine tenths occur a single time. The ten most abundant clones make up roughly 15% of the sample.

The germline V gene sets CDR1 to SGHDN and CDR2 to FVKESK. The CDR3, from cysteine to phenylalanine, totals 12 residues. CDR3 DNA is the only sequence kept; it has 36 bases, read in frame from the first base. The trim is 1 base for V and 5 bases for J, with a gap of 3 bases between the germline ends. As regards this clone: No cognate antigen has been identified for it. The record has no base qualities; no much larger clone is one base away.

The chain employs TRBV14 and TRBJ1-5; no D gene call is confident. Source: peripheral blood, taken 28 days after the second AZD1222 dose. This receptor was identified in an adult who received the AZD1222 COVID-19 vaccine. Here is the DNA: TGTGCCAGCAGCCAAGGGGATCAGCCCCAGCATTTT. Its protein reads: CASSQGDQPQHF.